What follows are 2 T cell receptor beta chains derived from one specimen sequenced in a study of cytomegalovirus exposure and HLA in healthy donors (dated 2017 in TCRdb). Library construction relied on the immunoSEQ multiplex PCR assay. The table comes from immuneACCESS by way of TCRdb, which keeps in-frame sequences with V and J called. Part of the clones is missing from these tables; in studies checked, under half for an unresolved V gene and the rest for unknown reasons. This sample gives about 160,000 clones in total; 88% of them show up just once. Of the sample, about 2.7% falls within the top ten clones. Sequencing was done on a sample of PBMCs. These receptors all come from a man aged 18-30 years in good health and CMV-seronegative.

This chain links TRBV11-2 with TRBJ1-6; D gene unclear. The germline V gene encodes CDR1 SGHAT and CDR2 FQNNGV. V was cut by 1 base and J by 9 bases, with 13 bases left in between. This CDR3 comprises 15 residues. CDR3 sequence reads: CASSLGSGSPSPLHF. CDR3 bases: TGTGCCAGCAGCTTAGGTTCCGGGAGTCCTTCACCCCTCCACTTT.

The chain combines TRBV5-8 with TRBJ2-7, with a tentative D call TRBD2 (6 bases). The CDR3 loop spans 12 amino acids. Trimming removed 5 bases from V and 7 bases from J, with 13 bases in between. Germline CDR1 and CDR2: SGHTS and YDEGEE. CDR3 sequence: CASRPGGPEQYV. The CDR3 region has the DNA TGTGCCAGCAGACCCGGGGGTCCGGAGCAGTACGTC.